The next 8 T cell receptor beta chains were all read from a single sample in a study of CD4 T cell repertoires in COVID-19 (dated by TCRdb to 2020 to 2023). What the time point label conveys for this sample: sample from a COVID-19-recovered individual after infection. Receptor libraries were prepared by the immunoSEQ multiplex PCR assay. As stored in TCRdb, this immuneACCESS dataset retains in-frame rearrangements with V and J assigned. A fraction of the clones does not appear; measured against another copy, unresolved V genes explain less than half of the discrepancy, and the remainder lacks a known reason. Here the sample has 60,000 to 90,000 clones; 83% occur a single time. Roughly 0.6% of the sample is in the top ten clones. The sequencing here drew on CD4+ T cells from peripheral blood, taken after recovery from COVID-19. All receptors come from a human donor who had COVID-19.

Here the CDR3 reads CASSSGAGRRSEAFF. The CDR3 DNA reads TGTGCCAGCAGCTCGGGCGCAGGGCGGAGATCTGAAGCTTTCTTT. The chain employs TRBV7-3 and TRBJ1-1; D perhaps matches TRBD1 (5 bases). The CDR3 runs 15 residues. CDR1 and CDR2 from the germline V gene are SGHTA and FQGTGA. Trimming stripped 4 bases from V and 6 bases from J, with 18 bases between. Variable domain in full (rest from reference TRBV7-3 and TRBJ1-1): GAGVSQTPSNKVTEKGKYVELRCDPISGHTALYWYRQSLGQGPEFLIYFQGTGAADDSGLPNDRFFAVRPEGSVSTLKIQRTERGDSAVYLCASSSGAGRRSEAFFGQGTRLTVV.

The V call is TRBV4-2, the J call TRBJ2-1, with 15 nucleotides matching TRBD2. This CDR3 is built from 18 residues. With V trimmed by 4 bases and J by 0 bases, 4 bases remained unmatched. CDR1 and CDR2 (germline): LGHNA, YNFKEQ. The CDR3 DNA reads as TGTGCCAGCAGCCGGACTAGCGGGGGGGATAGCTCCTACAATGAGCAGTTCTTC. Translating gives CASSRTSGGDSSYNEQFF.

This CDR3 is CASIWEGGTGELFF. The CDR3 nucleotides are TGTGCCAGTATTTGGGAGGGAGGAACCGGGGAGCTGTTTTTT. The chain has TRBV19 and TRBJ2-2; TRBD2 aligns across 7 bases. V was clipped by 7 bases and J by 5 bases; unmatched bases: 7. The CDR3 consists of 14 residues. CDR1 is LNHDA and CDR2 is SQIVND in the germline V gene (reference sequence).

The rearrangement links TRBV5-1 to TRBJ2-7; possibly TRBD2 for D (5 bases). Germline V gene sequence: CDR1 SGHRS, CDR2 YFSETQ. The CDR3 totals 13 residues. Trimming stripped 6 bases from V and 3 bases from J, with 13 bases between. CDR3 protein: CASTPPSSYEQYF. CDR3 DNA: TGCGCCAGCACCCCTCCTAGCAGCTACGAGCAGTACTTC.

In its sample, this clone was seen once. The CDR3 protein is CASSFLGTGHNTGELFF. In nucleotides, the CDR3 is TGTGCCAGCAGCTTTTTAGGGACAGGCCATAACACCGGGGAGCTGTTTTTT. The chain employs TRBV9 and TRBJ2-2, with 8 bases identical to TRBD1. The CDR3 contains 17 residues. The germline gives CDR1 SGDLS, CDR2 YYNGEE. Unmatched junction bases numbered 10, after V lost 4 bases and J lost 2 bases.

This clone has more than one count but fewer than ten. The rearrangement uses TRBV3-1 (or the pseudogene TRBV3-2) and TRBJ2-1; weak D call: TRBD2 (5 bases). The CDR3 runs 16 residues. Germline CDR1 and CDR2: LGHDT and YNNKEL (reference sequence). V was trimmed by 1 base and J by 2 bases, leaving 12 bases between them. In DNA form, the CDR3 reads TGTGCCAGCAGCCAAGCGGGAAATTCGGCCTACAATGAGCAGTTCTTC. Translating it yields CASSQAGNSAYNEQFF.

V gene TRBV28 combines with J gene TRBJ1-6, with D possibly matching TRBD1 (5 bases). The ends were cut back, 2 bases at V and 7 bases at J, with 12 bases in the middle. The CDR3 is 15 amino acids. The V gene's germline CDR1 is MDHEN and CDR2 SYDVKM. The CDR3 sequence is CASSLLRQGNSPLHF. The CDR3 region has the DNA TGTGCCAGCAGTTTACTTCGGCAGGGCAATTCACCCCTCCACTTT.

The V call is TRBV27, the J call TRBJ2-3; D is ambiguous. The CDR3 runs 13 residues. CDR1 and CDR2 from the germline V gene are MNHEY and SMNVEV (reference sequence). The germline V and J ends were trimmed by 5 bases and 10 bases, with 16 bases remaining between them. The CDR3 reads CASSRTTDPAQYF. Here the CDR3 DNA reads TGTGCCAGCAGTCGTACGACTGATCCAGCGCAGTATTTT.